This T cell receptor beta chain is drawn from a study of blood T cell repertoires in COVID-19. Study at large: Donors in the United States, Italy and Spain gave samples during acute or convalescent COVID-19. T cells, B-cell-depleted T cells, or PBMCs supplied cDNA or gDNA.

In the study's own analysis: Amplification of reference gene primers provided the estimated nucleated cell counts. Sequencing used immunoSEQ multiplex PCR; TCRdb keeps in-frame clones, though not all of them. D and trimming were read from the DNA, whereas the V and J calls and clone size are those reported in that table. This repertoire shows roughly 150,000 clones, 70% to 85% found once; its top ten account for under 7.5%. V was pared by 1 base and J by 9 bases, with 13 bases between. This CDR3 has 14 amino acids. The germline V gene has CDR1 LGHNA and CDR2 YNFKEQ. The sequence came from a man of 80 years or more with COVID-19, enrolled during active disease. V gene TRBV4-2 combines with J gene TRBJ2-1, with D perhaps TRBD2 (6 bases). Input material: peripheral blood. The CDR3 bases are TGTGCCAGCAGCCAAGCGGCTAGCGTTGGTGAGCAGTTCTTC. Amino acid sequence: CASSQAASVGEQFF.